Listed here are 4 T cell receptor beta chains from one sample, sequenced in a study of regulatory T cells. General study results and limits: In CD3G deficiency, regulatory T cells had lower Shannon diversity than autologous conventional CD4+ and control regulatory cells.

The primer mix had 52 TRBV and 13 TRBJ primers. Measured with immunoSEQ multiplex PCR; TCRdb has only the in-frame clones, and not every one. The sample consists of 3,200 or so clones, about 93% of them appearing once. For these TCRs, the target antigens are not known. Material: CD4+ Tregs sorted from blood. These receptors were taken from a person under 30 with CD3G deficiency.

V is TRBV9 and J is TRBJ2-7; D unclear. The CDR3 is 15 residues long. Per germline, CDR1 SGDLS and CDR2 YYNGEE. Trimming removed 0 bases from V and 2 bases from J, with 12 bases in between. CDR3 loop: CASSVAVGRPYEQYF. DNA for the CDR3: TGTGCCAGCAGCGTAGCAGTCGGACGGCCCTACGAGCAGTACTTC.

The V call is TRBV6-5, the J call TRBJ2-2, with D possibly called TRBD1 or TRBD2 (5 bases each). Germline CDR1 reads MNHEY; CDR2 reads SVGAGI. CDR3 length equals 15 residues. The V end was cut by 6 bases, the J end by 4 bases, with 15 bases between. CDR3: CASRYRDHFTGELFF. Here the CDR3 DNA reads TGTGCCAGCAGATACCGGGACCATTTCACCGGGGAGCTGTTTTTT.

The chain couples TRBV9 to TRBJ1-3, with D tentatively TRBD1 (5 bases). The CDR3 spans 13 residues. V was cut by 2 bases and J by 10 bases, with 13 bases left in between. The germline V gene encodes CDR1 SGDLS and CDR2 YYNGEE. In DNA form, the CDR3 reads TGTGCCAGCAGCGTCACCGTGTGGGGGACCATATATTTT. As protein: CASSVTVWGTIYF.

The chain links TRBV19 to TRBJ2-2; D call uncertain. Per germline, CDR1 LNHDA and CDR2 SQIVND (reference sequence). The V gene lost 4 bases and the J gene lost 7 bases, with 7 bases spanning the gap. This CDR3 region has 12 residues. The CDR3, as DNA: TGTGCCAGTAGTACGCGGTTCGGGGAGCTGTTTTTT. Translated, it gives CASSTRFGELFF.